Listed below are T cell receptor beta chains from one sample, sequenced in a study of cytomegalovirus exposure and HLA in healthy donors. Assay: immunoSEQ multiplex PCR; the TCRdb copy retains only in-frame clones and omits some. This sample has about 220,000 clones, with over 70% found just once. Sequenced input: PBMCs. The receptors were sampled from a boy between 2 and 15 years old in good health and CMV-seronegative. The CDR3 runs from the conserved cysteine through the conserved F or W. D genes are given only for firm matches. Size is omitted from some rows. Given values are once, few, many or a class for expanded clones.

j_call	clone_size	v_call	d_call	cdr3_aa
TRBJ2-1	NA	TRBV6-1	TRBD1	CASTWTGSYNEQFF
TRBJ2-1	NA	TRBV19	TRBD2	CASKLGTRGNNEQFF
TRBJ1-5	once	TRBV7-9	TRBD1	CASSGPGQGAQPQHF
TRBJ2-5	NA	TRBV4-1	NA	CASSQELNGETQYF
TRBJ2-1	NA	TRBV7-9	NA	CASSFPGDEQFF
TRBJ1-2	once	TRBV9	NA	CASSETVSNYGYTF
TRBJ2-2	NA	TRBV27	TRBD2	CASSFGTSGRAGELFF
TRBJ2-3	NA	TRBV7-9	NA	CASRKGLGGDTQYF
TRBJ2-7	NA	TRBV18	TRBD1	CASSPPGQSYEQYF
TRBJ2-2	few	TRBV29-1	TRBD2	CSFRRGGHGELFF
TRBJ2-1	NA	TRBV11-1	TRBD1	CASTLDRGESRTNNEQFF
TRBJ1-1	NA	TRBV6-5	NA	CASSSPGGGTEAFF
TRBJ2-1	NA	TRBV11-2	TRBD2	CASSLGGTSAYNEQFF
TRBJ2-7	NA	TRBV5-5	TRBD2	CASSAEPGLAGGDEQYF
TRBJ2-1	few	TRBV7-3	NA	CASSLVPGHEQFF
TRBJ1-6	NA	TRBV30	NA	CAWSYRDNSPLHF
TRBJ1-4	NA	TRBV4-1	TRBD1	CASSQRQGSNEKLFF
TRBJ2-7	NA	TRBV5-1	NA	CASSGRDSVYEQYF
TRBJ2-7	once	TRBV7-9	TRBD2	CASSLVGARAGGDGEQYF
TRBJ2-7	NA	TRBV4-1	NA	CASSQSPVRGTYEQYF
TRBJ2-1	once	TRBV5-6	TRBD2	CASSLGTGRNEQFF
TRBJ2-1	NA	TRBV9	TRBD2	CASSSPGGSSYNEQFF
TRBJ2-5	NA	TRBV11-3	TRBD1	CASSFSGDRGETQYF
TRBJ1-4	few	TRBV29-1	NA	CRESPRGEKLFF
TRBJ1-4	NA	TRBV27	TRBD1	CASSSTGTGDEKLFF
TRBJ2-7	NA	TRBV5-6	TRBD2	CASSRGPFASGSKWYEQYF
TRBJ1-1	NA	TRBV6-5	NA	CASSWGGRGINTEAFF
TRBJ2-7	NA	TRBV23-1	NA	CASSQLALGSEEQYF
TRBJ2-7	NA	TRBV7-9	TRBD2	CASSSVAGSPYEQYF
TRBJ2-7	NA	TRBV14	TRBD1	CASSQDRSYEQYF
TRBJ2-5	NA	TRBV7-9	NA	CASSLEDTPQETQYF
TRBJ2-5	NA	TRBV7-7	TRBD2	CASSSGTSGSAETQYF
TRBJ2-1	NA	TRBV11-2	TRBD2	CASSPSGSYNEQFF
TRBJ1-5	NA	TRBV27	TRBD1	CATQGADNQPQHF
TRBJ2-3	NA	TRBV7-2	NA	CASSPGGIPDTQYF
TRBJ2-6	NA	TRBV5-1	NA	CASSSSSGANVLTF
TRBJ2-1	NA	TRBV15	TRBD1	CATQGVHNEQFF
TRBJ1-3	once	TRBV6-5	NA	CASSTRERNTIYF
TRBJ1-1	few	TRBV9	TRBD1	CASSVVGTGMNTEAFF
TRBJ2-1	NA	TRBV5-4	TRBD2	CASRPGLAEYNEQFF
TRBJ2-7	NA	TRBV19	TRBD2	CASSIASGGYSYEQYF
TRBJ1-4	few	TRBV5-1	TRBD1	CASSRDRVGEKLFF
TRBJ2-1	NA	TRBV29-1	TRBD2	CSVDGGGSSYNEQFF
TRBJ2-7	NA	TRBV5-1	TRBD2	CASSLSPSGRTPYEQYF
TRBJ2-3	few	TRBV11-1	TRBD2	CASSWEGGSSTDTQYF
TRBJ2-2	NA	TRBV19	NA	CASSSTRDTGELFF
TRBJ2-7	NA	TRBV5-1	NA	CASRSDSEQYF
TRBJ2-1	NA	TRBV4-1	TRBD2	CASSRTTGSGRAGNEQFF
TRBJ2-7	NA	TRBV5-1	TRBD1	CASSLDRGQMRGSYEQYF
TRBJ1-2	few	TRBV6-1	TRBD1	CASTWTGRDGYTF
TRBJ1-4	NA	TRBV30	NA	CAWTRGYFGVATNEKLFF
TRBJ1-3	NA	TRBV5-1	NA	CASSPSSSGNTIYF
TRBJ2-5	once	TRBV7-8	NA	CASSPRGDSESQETQYF
TRBJ2-1	NA	TRBV6-6	TRBD2	CASSYSGLANNEQFF
TRBJ1-2	NA	TRBV2	NA	CASSEIQGIYGYTF
TRBJ2-5	NA	TRBV5-8	TRBD2	CASSFGISGGAGTQYF